This entry describes one T cell receptor beta chain. This sample stems from a study of long-term antiretroviral therapy in people with HIV. The germline V gene encodes CDR1 ENHRY and CDR2 SYGVKD. This CDR3 has 16 residues. J gave up 6 bases and V 3 bases, and 12 bases lay outside the gene matches. Researchers ran immunoSEQ v3.0 at survey level. The method was immunoSEQ multiplex PCR; TCRdb's version includes in-frame clones alone and lacks a portion of them. The repertoire consists of roughly 18,000 clones, with roughly nine tenths occurring once and the leading ten covering roughly 9%. The source of this sequence is a man aged 50 to 59 with HIV. The material was unsorted PBMCs, obtained 4.2 years after starting antiretroviral therapy. The chain employs TRBV10-3 and TRBJ2-7; 9 bases match TRBD1. The chain's CDR3 is CAISEPHSGTGSEQYF. The DNA for the CDR3 is TGTGCCATCAGTGAACCCCATTCCGGGACAGGGTCCGAGCAGTACTTC.